Following are 2 T cell receptor beta chains from one sample sequenced in a study of neurological immune-mediated disorders (dated by TCRdb to about 2019). Receptor amplification or capture employed 5' RACE. Sequencing relied on an Illumina HiSeq 2500. TCRdb reprocessing: public reads trimmed at Q25 with fastp, clones called with MiXCR, in-frame beta chains kept. Duplicate CDR3 protein sequences are folded into a single record with the most common DNA and genes. This sample is represented by 20,000 to 30,000 distinct CDR3 sequences; roughly an eighth of them were singletons. In total, the top ten clones hold approximately 5.5% of the sample. The time point tag for this specimen amounts to: technical triplicate 1. The specimen sequenced was CD4+ T cells from blood. The receptors derive from a female donor with HTLV-1-associated myelopathy (HAM/TSP).

Judged by abundance, this clonotype is medium-sized. CDR3 in DNA: TGTGCCATCAGCCCCTTGCCGGACAGGGGAAATCTTTACTATGGCTACACCTTC. This sequence encodes CAISPLPDRGNLYYGYTF. The chain joins TRBV10-3 to TRBJ1-2, with 9 bases matching TRBD1. The J segment lost 3 bases and the V segment lost 6 bases, leaving 17 bases of the junction unmatched. CDR3 length equals 18 residues. Germline V lookup: CDR1 ENHRY, CDR2 SYGVKD.

The chain joins TRBV19 to TRBJ2-7, with D possibly matching TRBD2 (6 bases). V was trimmed by 2 bases and J by 3 bases, leaving 11 bases between them. The CDR3 length is 14 residues. In germline, CDR1 is LNHDA, CDR2 SQIVND (reference sequence). This CDR3 reads CASSIFAGSYEQYF. DNA for the CDR3: TGTGCCAGTAGTATATTTGCGGGGAGCTACGAGCAGTACTTC.